The rows below give T cell receptor beta chains drawn from one sample of a study of T cell responses to AZD1222 COVID-19 vaccine. Sequenced by immunoSEQ multiplex PCR; TCRdb stores in-frame clones only, minus some. The data hold some 190,000 clones, with 92% observed a single time. Sequences were derived from peripheral blood, sampled on day 0 of AZD1222 vaccination. Every receptor here comes from an adult in good health. The CDR3 runs from the conserved cysteine through the conserved F or W. A D gene is named only where the DNA matches it firmly. Expanded clones are given a class, and other clones once, few, many or no size at all.

V: TRBV27; D: -; size: -; J: TRBJ1-1; DNA: TGTGCCAGCAGTTCCTCGACCACCTTGACGAACACTGAAGCTTTCTTT; CDR3: CASSSSTTLTNTEAFF
V: TRBV6-5; D: -; size: -; J: TRBJ1-1; DNA: TGTGCCACCGTCCCCCAAGGGAACACTGAAGCTTTCTTT; CDR3: CATVPQGNTEAFF
V: TRBV7-2; D: -; size: -; J: TRBJ1-2; DNA: TGTGCCAGCAGCTTAGATCGGGGGGTCCCGAATGGCTACACCTTC; CDR3: CASSLDRGVPNGYTF
V: TRBV12-5; D: TRBD2; size: -; J: TRBJ2-1; DNA: TGTGCTAGTGGTCACGTCGGACTAGCGGGGGGGCAAAGCTCCTACAATGAGCAGTTCTTC; CDR3: CASGHVGLAGGQSSYNEQFF
V: TRBV15; D: TRBD1; size: -; J: TRBJ1-1; DNA: TGTGCCACCAGCAGAGGTCGGACAGGGGGGAACACTGAAGCTTTCTTT; CDR3: CATSRGRTGGNTEAFF
V: TRBV7-8; D: -; size: -; J: TRBJ2-7; DNA: TGTGCCAGCAGCTTAGTGGAGGTGCGGGCGTACTACGAGCAGTACTTC; CDR3: CASSLVEVRAYYEQYF
V: TRBV5-4; D: -; size: -; J: TRBJ2-1; DNA: TGTGCCAGCAGCTTAGGAGGGTCTGAGCAGTTCTTC; CDR3: CASSLGGSEQFF
V: TRBV28; D: -; size: -; J: TRBJ1-3; DNA: TGTGCCAGCAGTACATTATTTGGAAACACCATATATTTT; CDR3: CASSTLFGNTIYF
V: TRBV11-1; D: TRBD1; size: once; J: TRBJ1-2; DNA: TGTGCCAGCAGCCCCGGACAGGCGACTTTTTATGGCTACACCTTC; CDR3: CASSPGQATFYGYTF
V: TRBV2; D: TRBD1; size: -; J: TRBJ1-5; DNA: TGTGCCAGCAGCGGGACAGGGGATCAGCCCCAGCATTTT; CDR3: CASSGTGDQPQHF
V: TRBV6-2/TRBV6-3; D: -; size: -; J: TRBJ2-7; DNA: TGTGCCAGCAGTTACTCGGGCAGCCCTGGCAGCGAGCAGTACTTC; CDR3: CASSYSGSPGSEQYF
V: TRBV10-2; D: -; size: -; J: TRBJ1-1; DNA: TGCGCCAGCAGTGAACAGGCGAACACTGAAGCTTTCTTT; CDR3: CASSEQANTEAFF
V: TRBV7-6; D: TRBD1; size: -; J: TRBJ1-2; DNA: TGTGCCAGCAGCCCGACAGGGAACTATGGCTACACCTTC; CDR3: CASSPTGNYGYTF
V: TRBV28; D: -; size: -; J: TRBJ1-1; DNA: TGTGCCAGCAGTCCCTCTTCGACAGGAGGTCTTGAAGCTTTCTTT; CDR3: CASSPSSTGGLEAFF
V: TRBV12-3/TRBV12-4; D: -; size: -; J: TRBJ1-1; DNA: TGTGCCAGCAGTGCCCTGTACACTGAAGCTTTCTTT; CDR3: CASSALYTEAFF